These 21 T cell receptor beta chains share one sample of origin, sequenced in a study of blood T cell repertoires in COVID-19 (dated by TCRdb to 2018 to 2020). The protocol used for the library was the immunoSEQ multiplex PCR assay. Sourced from immuneACCESS, this table was stored by TCRdb with only in-frame sequences that have V and J called. A share of the clones is absent; for the studies checked, an unresolved V gene accounts for under half, and the remainder has no known explanation. The sample records approximately 300,000 clones, roughly 90% of which are singletons. About 11% of the sample belongs to the ten largest clones. Input material: peripheral blood. All receptors derive from a woman aged 25 to 39 with COVID-19, enrolled during active disease.

Worth noting for this clone: The same CDR3 arises from other DNA sequences in this sample as well. The CDR3, as DNA: TGCGCCAGCAGCTTGGGACAGGGGGCAAGGAATGAGCAGTTCTTC. Amino acid sequence: CASSLGQGARNEQFF. This chain joins TRBV5-1 and TRBJ2-1; TRBD1 matches at 10 bases. Germline V gene sequence: CDR1 SGHRS, CDR2 YFSETQ. The CDR3 runs 15 residues. Trimming took 0 bases from V and 7 from J; bases not matched to a gene: 4.

The chain links TRBV6-4 to TRBJ2-1, with 10 bases identical to TRBD2. Germline V lookup: CDR1 MRHNA, CDR2 SNTAGT. V was pared by 5 bases and J by 10 bases, with 8 bases of the junction left unmatched. The CDR3 has 14 residues. CDR3 bases: TGTGCCAGCAGTAGCGGGAGGGCGCAGGGAGAGCAGTTCTTC. This translates into CASSSGRAQGEQFF.

V is TRBV15 and J is TRBJ2-7, with D possibly matching TRBD2 (5 bases). Trimming pared 3 bases from V and 6 bases from J, leaving 27 bases between. The CDR3 is made up of 18 amino acids. The germline gives CDR1 LNHNV, CDR2 YYDKDF (reference sequence). The CDR3 nucleotides are TGTGCCACCAGCAGGACGGCATTGTCAGTGAGGAGGTTCGTCGAGCAGTACTTC. Translated: CATSRTALSVRRFVEQYF.

The chain carries TRBV4-1 and TRBJ2-1; D might be TRBD2 (6 bases). V lost 5 bases, J lost 3 bases, and 26 bases lay in between. The germline V gene has CDR1 MGHRA and CDR2 YSYEKL. The length of the CDR3 is 19 residues. The CDR3 is CASSALPGTPRRDYNEQFF. In DNA, the CDR3 is TGCGCCAGCAGCGCCCTTCCCGGGACCCCGCGGAGGGACTACAATGAGCAGTTCTTC.

The chain joins TRBV27 to TRBJ2-7, with D perhaps TRBD1 (5 bases). The V end was cut by 5 bases, the J end by 2 bases, with 10 bases between. This CDR3 is 13 amino acids long. The germline V gene has CDR1 MNHEY and CDR2 SMNVEV (reference sequence). CDR3 residues: CASSPGPAYEQYF. The CDR3 DNA follows: TGTGCCAGCAGTCCAGGGCCGGCCTACGAGCAGTACTTC.

The rearrangement links TRBV28 to TRBJ2-1; TRBD2 aligns across 9 bases. Germline V CDR1 and CDR2: MDHEN, SYDVKM. The CDR3 is made up of 16 amino acids. V lost 4 bases and J lost 4; bases outside the gene matches: 8. The CDR3 loop is CASSSPSGKSYNEQFF. CDR3 bases: TGTGCCAGCAGTTCACCTAGCGGGAAATCGTACAATGAGCAGTTCTTC.

This clone was detected once. The chain recombines TRBV19 with TRBJ1-5; D uncertain. The CDR3 contains 14 residues. In germline, CDR1 is LNHDA, CDR2 SQIVND (reference sequence). Trimming pared 7 bases from V and 7 bases from J, leaving 17 bases between. The CDR3 coding sequence is TGTGCCAGTAATGAGGGAGGATATGGCCAGCCCCAGCATTTT. It translates to CASNEGGYGQPQHF.

The rearrangement joins TRBV3-1 (or the pseudogene TRBV3-2) to TRBJ1-6; 11 nucleotides match TRBD1. Trimming removed 3 bases from V and 14 bases from J; junction bases left unmatched: 9. This CDR3 region has 15 residues. Germline-derived CDR1 and CDR2 are LGHDT and YNNKEL (reference sequence). The CDR3 sequence: CASSQRTGGNWALHF. In DNA form, the CDR3 reads TGTGCCAGCAGCCAGAGGACAGGGGGCAATTGGGCCCTCCACTTT.

This clone was recorded only once. The CDR3 loop is CASSRTLNQPQHF. As DNA, the CDR3 is TGTGCCAGCAGCCGGACACTCAATCAGCCCCAGCATTTT. The chain couples TRBV6-5 to TRBJ1-5; possibly TRBD1 for D (5 bases). The V gene's germline CDR1 is MNHEY and CDR2 SVGAGI. CDR3 length: 13 amino acids. The V and J ends lost 6 bases and 3 bases respectively, with 9 bases between them.

The chain joins TRBV2 to TRBJ1-4, with 8 bases identical to TRBD1. V shed 7 bases, J shed 7 bases, and the junction held 5 bases outside the gene matches. Germline V gene data show CDR1 as SNHLY and CDR2 as FYNNEI. The CDR3 has 13 residues. The chain's CDR3 is CASNTGGTEKLFF. In DNA, the CDR3 is TGTGCCAGCAACACAGGGGGGACTGAAAAACTGTTTTTT.

V gene TRBV19 combines with J gene TRBJ1-6; D uncertain. In germline, CDR1 is LNHDA, CDR2 SQIVND (reference sequence). The CDR3 is made up of 13 amino acids. Trimming removed 8 bases at V and 4 bases at J, with 9 bases between. CDR3 region: CASAAKYNSPLHF. For the CDR3, the DNA is TGTGCCAGTGCTGCGAAATATAATTCACCCCTCCACTTT.

This clone was picked up a small number of times. The gene calls are TRBV27 and TRBJ1-6; tentative D call: TRBD1 (6 bases). This CDR3 is built from 15 residues. Germline V gene lookup returns CDR1 MNHEY and CDR2 SMNVEV (reference sequence). Trimming shortened V by 1 base and J by 10 bases, and 14 bases separated the two germline ends. Written as DNA, the CDR3 is TGTGCCAGCAGTTTATTTCCCAGGGGAATGTCACCCCTCCACTTT. It specifies CASSLFPRGMSPLHF.

This clone was picked up one time. The V and J genes are TRBV5-1 and TRBJ2-3; 7 bases fit TRBD2. The J segment lost 4 bases and the V segment lost 4 bases, leaving 6 bases of the junction unmatched. The CDR3 loop spans 14 amino acids. Germline V gene data show CDR1 as SGHRS and CDR2 as YFSETQ. The CDR3 region has the DNA TGCGCCAGCAGCCCTGGGGGAGGGTCAGATACGCAGTATTTT. It yields the protein CASSPGGGSDTQYF.

This chain uses TRBV19 with TRBJ2-1; 11 positions agree with TRBD2. Looked up from germline, CDR1 is LNHDA and CDR2 is SQIVND (reference sequence). V lost 10 bases and J lost 6; bases outside the gene matches: 11. The CDR3 extends over 15 amino acids. CDR3: CATATGTSGFNEQFF. The CDR3 nucleotides read TGTGCCACGGCCACCGGGACTAGCGGTTTCAATGAGCAGTTCTTC.

This clone is a singleton in its sample. V and J are TRBV7-9 and TRBJ2-7; 7 nucleotides line up with TRBD1. CDR3 size: 14 residues. Germline V CDR1 and CDR2: SEHNR, FQNEAQ (reference sequence). J was trimmed by 6 bases and V by 5 bases; bases with no gene match: 10. DNA of the CDR3: TGTGCCAGCAGCAGAGATGACAGGGTGAGCGAGCAGTACTTC. This translates into CASSRDDRVSEQYF. Variable domain in full (rest from reference TRBV7-9 and TRBJ2-7): DTGVSQNPRHKITKRGQNVTFRCDPISEHNRLYWYRQTLGQGPEFLTYFQNEAQLEKSRLLSDRFSAERPKGSFSTLEIQRTEQGDSAMYLCASSRDDRVSEQYFGPGTRLTVT.

This rearrangement joins TRBV10-3 to TRBJ2-3; 7 nucleotides match TRBD2. The CDR3 length is 15 residues. Germline loops: CDR1 ENHRY, CDR2 SYGVKD. Losses at the gene ends were 7 bases for V and 2 bases for J; bases not matched to a gene: 9. DNA of the CDR3: TGTGCCATCAACGCGGGGGACGGATACACAGATACGCAGTATTTT. Translation: CAINAGDGYTDTQYF.

This sequence joins TRBV6-2 or TRBV6-3 and TRBJ2-5; 7 positions match TRBD2. With 6 bases clipped from V and 1 base from J, the junction kept 23 bases outside the gene matches. This CDR3 spans 20 amino acids. Germline lookup yields CDR1 MNHEY and CDR2 SVGEGT. CDR3 bases: TGTGCCAGCAGCTCACTCGTAACCCCTACAGCTCTAGCGGCCCAAGAGACCCAGTACTTC. Its protein product is CASSSLVTPTALAAQETQYF.

The chain joins TRBV11-2 to TRBJ2-7; 10 positions agree with TRBD2. CDR3 size: 15 residues. Germline values: CDR1 SGHAT, CDR2 FQNNGV. Trimming took 3 bases from V and 4 from J; bases not matched to a gene: 6. The CDR3 spells CASSLSGTSAYEQYF. The CDR3 DNA sequence: TGTGCCAGCAGCTTGTCCGGGACTAGCGCTTACGAGCAGTACTTC. Using reference TRBV11-2 and TRBJ2-7 for the parts outside the CDR3, the full variable domain is EAGVAQSPRYKIIEKRQSVAFWCNPISGHATLYWYQQILGQGPKLLIQFQNNGVVDDSQLPKDRFSAERLKGVDSTLKIQPAKLEDSAVYLCASSLSGTSAYEQYFGPGTRLTVT.

The chain joins TRBV6-6 to TRBJ1-6; D possibly corresponds to TRBD1 (6 bases). The CDR3 extends over 15 amino acids. Germline values: CDR1 MNHNY, CDR2 SVGAGI (reference sequence). V was trimmed by 6 bases and J by 7 bases, leaving 16 bases between them. The CDR3 bases are TGTGCCAGCAGGCCAATCCGGACAGACAATTCACCCCTCCACTTT. It encodes CASRPIRTDNSPLHF.

The chain recombines TRBV12-3 or TRBV12-4 with TRBJ1-5, with D hard to call. This CDR3 is 13 amino acids long. Trimming removed 4 bases at V and 10 bases at J, with 14 bases between. The CDR3 DNA reads TGTGCCAGCAGTTCATACCTAGCACCACCCCAGCATTTT. Translated, it gives CASSSYLAPPQHF.

In nucleotides, the CDR3 is TGTGCCAGCAAACGGGAATGGGACACCGGGGAGCTGTTTTTT. Its protein is CASKREWDTGELFF. The chain couples TRBV6-4 to TRBJ2-2; D possibly corresponds to TRBD2 (5 bases). The V end was cut by 7 bases, the J end by 3 bases, with 12 bases between. The CDR3 is made up of 14 amino acids. Germline V CDR1 and CDR2: MRHNA, SNTAGT.